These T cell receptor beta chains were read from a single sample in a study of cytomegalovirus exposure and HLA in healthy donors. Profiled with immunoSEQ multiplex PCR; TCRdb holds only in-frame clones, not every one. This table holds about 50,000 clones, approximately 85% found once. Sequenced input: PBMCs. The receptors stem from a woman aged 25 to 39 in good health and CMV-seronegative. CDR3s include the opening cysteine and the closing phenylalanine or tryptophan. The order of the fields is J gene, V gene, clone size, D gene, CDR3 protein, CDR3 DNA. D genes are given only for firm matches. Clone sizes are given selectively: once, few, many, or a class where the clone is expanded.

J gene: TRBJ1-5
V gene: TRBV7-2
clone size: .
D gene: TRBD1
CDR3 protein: CASSSRVRGQEFGDQPQHF
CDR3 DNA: TGTGCCAGCAGCTCTAGAGTGAGGGGGCAGGAATTTGGCGATCAGCCCCAGCATTTT

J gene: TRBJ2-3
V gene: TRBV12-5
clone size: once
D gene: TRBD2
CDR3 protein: CASGLAGGGGTDTQYF
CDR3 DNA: TGTGCTAGTGGTCTAGCGGGAGGAGGGGGCACAGATACGCAGTATTTT

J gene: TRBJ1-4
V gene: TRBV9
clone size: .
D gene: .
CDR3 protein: CASSVGGGLSATNEKLFF
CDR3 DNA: TGTGCCAGCAGCGTAGGGGGGGGCCTCAGCGCAACTAATGAAAAACTGTTTTTT

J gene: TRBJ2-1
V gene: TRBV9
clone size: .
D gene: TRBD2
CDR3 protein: CASSASIAGASYNEQFF
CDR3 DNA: TGTGCCAGCAGCGCATCGATAGCGGGAGCATCCTACAATGAGCAGTTCTTC

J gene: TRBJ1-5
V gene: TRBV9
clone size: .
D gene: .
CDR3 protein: CASSPEGRGQPQHF
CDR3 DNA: TGTGCCAGCAGCCCGGAGGGTCGAGGGCAGCCCCAGCATTTT

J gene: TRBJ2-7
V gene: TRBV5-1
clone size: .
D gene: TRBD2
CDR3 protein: CASSSSGAGVYEQYF
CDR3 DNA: TGCGCCAGCAGCTCGAGCGGAGCGGGAGTCTACGAGCAGTACTTC

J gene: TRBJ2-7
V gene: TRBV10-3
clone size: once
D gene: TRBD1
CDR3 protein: CAISDLSGQSEQYF
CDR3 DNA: TGTGCCATCAGTGACCTCTCGGGACAGTCCGAGCAGTACTTC

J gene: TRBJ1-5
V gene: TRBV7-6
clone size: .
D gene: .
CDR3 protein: CASSFTQDSNQPQHF
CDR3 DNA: TGTGCCAGCAGCTTTACTCAGGATAGCAATCAGCCCCAGCATTTT

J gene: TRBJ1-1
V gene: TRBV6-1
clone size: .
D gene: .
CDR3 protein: CASSGGSSWGEAFF
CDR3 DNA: TGTGCCAGCAGTGGCGGGTCTTCCTGGGGTGAAGCTTTCTTT

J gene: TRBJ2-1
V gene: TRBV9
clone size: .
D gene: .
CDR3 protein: CASSIPGVTEQFF
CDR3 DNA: TGTGCCAGCAGCATCCCAGGGGTTACTGAGCAGTTCTTC

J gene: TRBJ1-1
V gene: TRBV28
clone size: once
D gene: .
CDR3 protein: CASSLPRGMGTEAFF
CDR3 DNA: TGTGCCAGCAGTTTACCCAGGGGAATGGGCACTGAAGCTTTCTTT

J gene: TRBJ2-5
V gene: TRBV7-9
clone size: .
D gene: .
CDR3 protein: CASSLDSSWETQYF
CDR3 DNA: TGTGCCAGCAGCTTAGATTCTAGCTGGGAGACCCAGTACTTC

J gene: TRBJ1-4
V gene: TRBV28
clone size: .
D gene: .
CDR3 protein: CASSFLRSATNEKLFF
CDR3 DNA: TGTGCCAGCAGTTTTCTCAGGTCTGCAACTAATGAAAAACTGTTTTTT

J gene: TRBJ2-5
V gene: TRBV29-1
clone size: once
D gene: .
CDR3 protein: CSVREFETQYF
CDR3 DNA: TGCAGCGTACGAGAATTTGAGACCCAGTACTTC

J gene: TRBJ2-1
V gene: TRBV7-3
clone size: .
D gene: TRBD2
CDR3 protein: CASSLTSSGRAHEQFF
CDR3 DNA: TGTGCCAGCAGCTTAACAAGTAGCGGGAGGGCCCATGAGCAGTTCTTC

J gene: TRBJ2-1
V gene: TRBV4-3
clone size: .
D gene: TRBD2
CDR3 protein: CASSQDWGTSGGEQFF
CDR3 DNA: TGCGCCAGCAGCCAAGATTGGGGAACTAGCGGCGGTGAGCAGTTCTTC

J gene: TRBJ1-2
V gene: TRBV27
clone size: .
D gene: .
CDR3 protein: CASSPEGGAADRNYGYTF
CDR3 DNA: TGTGCCAGCAGTCCAGAGGGGGGGGCGGCAGACAGAAACTATGGCTACACCTTC

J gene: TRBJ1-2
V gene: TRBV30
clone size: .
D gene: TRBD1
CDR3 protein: CAWSGRTDRGYGYTF
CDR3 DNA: TGTGCCTGGAGCGGAAGGACAGACAGGGGCTATGGCTACACCTTC

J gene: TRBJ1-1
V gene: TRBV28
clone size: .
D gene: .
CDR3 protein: CASRSREAFF
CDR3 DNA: TGTGCCAGCAGGTCCAGGGAAGCTTTCTTT

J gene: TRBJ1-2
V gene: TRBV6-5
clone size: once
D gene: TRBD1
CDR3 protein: CASSWGQKYGYTF
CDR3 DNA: TGTGCCAGCAGTTGGGGACAGAAGTATGGCTACACCTTC

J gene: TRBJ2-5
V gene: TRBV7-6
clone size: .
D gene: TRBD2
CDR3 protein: CASRQLAGGSGETQYF
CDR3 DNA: TGTGCCAGCAGGCAATTAGCGGGAGGGTCCGGGGAGACCCAGTACTTC

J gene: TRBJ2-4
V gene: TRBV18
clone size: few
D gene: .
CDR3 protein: CASSPPLGGQLAKNIQYF
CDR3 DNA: TGTGCCAGCTCACCACCACTTGGAGGACAGCTAGCCAAAAACATTCAGTACTTC

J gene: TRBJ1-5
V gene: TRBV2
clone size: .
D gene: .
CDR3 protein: CASSATEHSNQPQHF
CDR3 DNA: TGTGCCAGCAGTGCCACAGAACATAGCAATCAGCCCCAGCATTTT